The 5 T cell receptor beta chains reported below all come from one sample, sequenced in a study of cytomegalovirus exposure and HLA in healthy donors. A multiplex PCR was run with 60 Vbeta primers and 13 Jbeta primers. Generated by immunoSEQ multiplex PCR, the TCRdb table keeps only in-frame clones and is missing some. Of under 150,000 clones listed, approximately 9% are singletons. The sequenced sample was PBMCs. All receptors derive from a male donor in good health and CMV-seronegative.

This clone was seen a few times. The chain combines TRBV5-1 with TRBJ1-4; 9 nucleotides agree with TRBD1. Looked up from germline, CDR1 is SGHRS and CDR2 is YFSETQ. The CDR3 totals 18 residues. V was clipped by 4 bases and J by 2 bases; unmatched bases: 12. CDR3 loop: CASSPGTGTLVTNEKLFF. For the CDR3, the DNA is TGCGCCAGCAGCCCCGGGACAGGGACGTTGGTTACTAATGAAAAACTGTTTTTT. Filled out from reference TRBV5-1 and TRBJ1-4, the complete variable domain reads KAGVTQTPRYLIKTRGQQVTLSCSPISGHRSVSWYQQTPGQGLQFLFEYFSETQRNKGNFPGRFSGRQFSNSRSEMNVSTLELGDSALYLCASSPGTGTLVTNEKLFFGSGTQLSVL.

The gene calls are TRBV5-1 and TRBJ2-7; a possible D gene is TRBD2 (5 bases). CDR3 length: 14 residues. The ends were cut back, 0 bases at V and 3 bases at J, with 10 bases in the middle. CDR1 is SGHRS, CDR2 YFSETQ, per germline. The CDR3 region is CASSLGGAGYEQYF. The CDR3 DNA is TGCGCCAGCAGCTTGGGAGGCGCGGGCTACGAGCAGTACTTC.

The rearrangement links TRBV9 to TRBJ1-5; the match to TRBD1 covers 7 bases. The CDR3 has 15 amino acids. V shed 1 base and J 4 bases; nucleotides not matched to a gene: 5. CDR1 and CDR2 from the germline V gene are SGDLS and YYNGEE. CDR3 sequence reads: CASSVSGTENQPQHF. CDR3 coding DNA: TGTGCCAGCAGCGTATCCGGGACAGAGAATCAGCCCCAGCATTTT.

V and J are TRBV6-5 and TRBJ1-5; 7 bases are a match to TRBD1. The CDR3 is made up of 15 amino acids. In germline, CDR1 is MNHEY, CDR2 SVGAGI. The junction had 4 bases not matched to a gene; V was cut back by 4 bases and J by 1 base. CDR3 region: CASSSVRGSNQPQHF. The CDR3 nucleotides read TGTGCCAGCAGTTCTGTCAGGGGGAGCAATCAGCCCCAGCATTTT.

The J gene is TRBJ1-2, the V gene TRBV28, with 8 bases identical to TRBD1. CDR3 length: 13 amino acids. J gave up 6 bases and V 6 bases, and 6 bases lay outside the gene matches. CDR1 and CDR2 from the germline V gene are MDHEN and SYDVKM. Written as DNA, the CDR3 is TGTGCCAGCAGCCTTGGACAGGGAGATGGCTACACCTTC. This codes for CASSLGQGDGYTF.